This entry describes one T cell receptor beta chain. The PCR was carried out with 60 Vbeta primers and 13 Jbeta primers. The data were produced by immunoSEQ multiplex PCR, yet TCRdb's version contains in-frame clones alone and is incomplete. This sample has a few hundred thousand clones, with over 65% found just once. The sample is drawn from a study of cytomegalovirus exposure and HLA in healthy donors. Germline assignment: CDR1 SGHRS and CDR2 YFSETQ. Trimming removed 0 bases from V and 2 bases from J, with 12 bases in between. The CDR3 runs 16 residues. V usage is TRBV5-1 and J usage is TRBJ2-1; no reliable D call. This sequence was found in a woman aged 25-40 years in good health and CMV-seronegative. Sample: PBMCs. The CDR3 DNA reads as TGCGCCAGCAGCTTGGGCCTAACTGGGCCCTACAATGAGCAGTTCTTC. Translation gives CASSLGLTGPYNEQFF.